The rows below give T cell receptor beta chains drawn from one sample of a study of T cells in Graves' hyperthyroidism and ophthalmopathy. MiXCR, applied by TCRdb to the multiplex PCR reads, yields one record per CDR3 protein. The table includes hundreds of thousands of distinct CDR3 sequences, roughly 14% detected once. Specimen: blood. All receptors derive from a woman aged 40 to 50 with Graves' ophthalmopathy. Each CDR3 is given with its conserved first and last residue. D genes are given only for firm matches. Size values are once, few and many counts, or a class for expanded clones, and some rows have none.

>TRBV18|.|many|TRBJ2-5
CASSPGSEETQYF
TGTGCCAGCAGTCCAGGGAGTGAAGAGACCCAGTACTTC
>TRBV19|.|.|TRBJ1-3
CASGDQGQHTIYF
TGTGCCAGTGGCGACCAGGGGCAACACACCATATATTTT
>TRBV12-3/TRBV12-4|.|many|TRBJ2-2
CASSLAELTGELFF
TGTGCCAGCAGTTTGGCGGAACTCACCGGGGAGCTGTTTTTT
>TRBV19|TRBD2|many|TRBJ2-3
CASNGAGGGDTQYF
TGTGCCAGTAACGGAGCGGGAGGGGGAGATACGCAGTATTTT
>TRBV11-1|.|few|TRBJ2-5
CASSPAPETQYF
TGTGCCAGCAGCCCCGCCCCAGAGACCCAGTACTTC
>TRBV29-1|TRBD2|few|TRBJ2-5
CSTRTRHQETQYF
TGCAGCACGAGGACTAGACACCAAGAGACCCAGTACTTC
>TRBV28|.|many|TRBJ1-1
CASSWPGRDTEAFF
TGTGCCAGCAGTTGGCCGGGGCGGGACACTGAAGCTTTCTTT
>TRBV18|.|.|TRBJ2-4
CASSPGLSASFYDLAKNIQYF
TGTGCCAGCTCACCGGGGTTGTCAGCATCATTTTACGACCTAGCCAAAAACATTCAGTACTTC
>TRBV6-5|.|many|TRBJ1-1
CASSPQNGGGDTEAFF
TGTGCCAGCAGTCCTCAAAACGGGGGTGGGGACACTGAAGCTTTCTTT
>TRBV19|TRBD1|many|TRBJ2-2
CASSMDRETRELFF
TGTGCCAGTAGTATGGACAGGGAGACTCGGGAGCTGTTTTTT
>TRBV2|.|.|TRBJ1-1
CASSPELNTEAFF
TGTGCCAGCAGTCCTGAATTGAACACTGAAGCTTTCTTT
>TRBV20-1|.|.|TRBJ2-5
CSARDDKGETQYF
TGCAGTGCTAGAGACGACAAGGGGGAGACCCAGTACTTC
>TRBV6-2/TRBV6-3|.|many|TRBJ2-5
CASSYALGGGTQETQYF
TGTGCCAGCAGCTATGCCCTCGGGGGCGGGACACAAGAGACCCAGTACTTC
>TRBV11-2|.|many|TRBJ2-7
CASSLKYEQYF
TGTGCCAGCAGCTTGAAATACGAGCAGTACTTC
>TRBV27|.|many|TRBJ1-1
CASSLSPSVNTEAFF
TGTGCCAGCAGTTTATCCCCGTCAGTGAACACTGAAGCTTTCTTT
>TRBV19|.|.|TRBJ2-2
CASSIEASASLKLFF
TGTGCCAGTAGTATAGAGGCTAGCGCGTCCTTGAAGCTGTTTTTT
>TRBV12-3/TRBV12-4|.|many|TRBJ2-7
CASSLRTTEQYF
TGTGCCAGCAGTCTACGGACCACCGAGCAGTACTTC
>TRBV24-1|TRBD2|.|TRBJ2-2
CATRQRDDTGELFF
TGTGCCACCAGGCAGCGGGATGACACCGGGGAGCTGTTTTTT
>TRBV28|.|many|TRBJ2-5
CASSRMGGSGETQYF
TGTGCCAGCAGCCGAATGGGGGGTTCGGGGGAGACCCAGTACTTC
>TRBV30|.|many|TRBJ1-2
CAWSLQANYGYTF
TGTGCCTGGAGTTTGCAGGCCAACTATGGCTACACCTTC
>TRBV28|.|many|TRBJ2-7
CASNGTPIDEQYF
TGTGCCAGCAATGGGACACCTATTGACGAGCAGTACTTC
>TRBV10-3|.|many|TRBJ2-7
CAISPLEGRFYEQYF
TGTGCCATCAGTCCCTTGGAGGGGCGATTCTACGAGCAGTACTTC